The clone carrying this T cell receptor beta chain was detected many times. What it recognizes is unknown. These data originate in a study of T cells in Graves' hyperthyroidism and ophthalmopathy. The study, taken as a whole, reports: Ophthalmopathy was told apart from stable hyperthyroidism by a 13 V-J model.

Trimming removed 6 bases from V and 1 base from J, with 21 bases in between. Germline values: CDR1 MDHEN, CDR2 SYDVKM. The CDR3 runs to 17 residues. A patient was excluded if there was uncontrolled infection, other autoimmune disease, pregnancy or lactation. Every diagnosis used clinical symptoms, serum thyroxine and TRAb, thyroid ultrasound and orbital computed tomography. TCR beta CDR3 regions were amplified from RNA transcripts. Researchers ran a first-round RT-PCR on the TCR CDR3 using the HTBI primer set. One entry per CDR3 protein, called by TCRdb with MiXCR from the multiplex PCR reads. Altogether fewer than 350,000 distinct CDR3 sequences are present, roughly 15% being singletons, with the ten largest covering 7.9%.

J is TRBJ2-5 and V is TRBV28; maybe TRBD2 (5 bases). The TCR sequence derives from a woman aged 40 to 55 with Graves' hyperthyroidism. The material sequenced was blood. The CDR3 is CASSTPLVGVGQETQYF. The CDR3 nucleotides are TGTGCCAGCAGCACCCCATTGGTGGGAGTGGGCCAAGAGACCCAGTACTTC.